Listed here are 28 T cell receptor beta chains from one sample, sequenced in a study of T cells expressing NK-cell markers. TCRdb re-analyzed the 5' RACE reads; it lists each CDR3 protein once, without DNA. The specimen's table records about 150,000 distinct CDR3 sequences. The specimen was blood T cells: a sorted CD56 or NKG2C T cell subset, CD4+ or CD8+ T cells, or bulk PBMC T cells (not recorded which). The receptors originated from a man aged 18 to 69 in good health.

V gene TRBV23-1 combines with J gene TRBJ1-2; TCRdb gives TRBD1 as the D gene, but with no DNA this cannot be confirmed. TRBV23-1 qualifies as an ORF whose function is uncertain. This CDR3 spans 15 amino acids. The CDR3 here is CASSQETGRSYGYTF.

The chain joins TRBV20-1 to TRBJ2-1; there is no DNA to check the TCRdb D call of TRBD2. CDR3 length: 17 amino acids. CDR1 DFQATT and CDR2 SNEGSKA come from the germline V gene (reference sequence). CDR3 in amino acids: CSARERFGTRSYNEQFF.

This chain connects TRBV2 to TRBJ2-5; without DNA, the TCRdb call of TRBD1 cannot be checked. This CDR3 contains 15 residues. In germline, CDR1 is SNHLY, CDR2 FYNNEI. The CDR3 loop reads CASSGGAGWRETQYF.

The chain recombines TRBV2 with TRBJ2-7; the TCRdb D gene call, TRBD2, has no DNA to confirm it. The CDR3 is made up of 16 amino acids. The V gene's germline CDR1 is SNHLY and CDR2 FYNNEI. CDR3 residues: CASSPLVGVSSYEQYF.

V and J are TRBV7-9 and TRBJ2-3. The germline V gene encodes CDR1 SEHNR and CDR2 FQNEAQ (reference sequence). The length of the CDR3 is 17 residues. CDR3 loop: CASSLSFIGASTDTQYF.

The V call is TRBV7-6, the J call TRBJ1-6. Germline assignment: CDR1 SGHVS and CDR2 FNYEAQ. The CDR3 loop spans 18 amino acids. CDR3 loop: CASSLESGPVSYNSPLHF.

This chain links TRBV9 with TRBJ2-2; the D call of TRBD1 rests on TCRdb alone, since no DNA is present to check it. Per the germline V gene, CDR1 is SGDLS and CDR2 is YYNGEE. This CDR3 region has 14 residues. CDR3 protein: CASSPYRAGGELFF. Supplemented by reference TRBV9 and TRBJ2-2, the full variable domain reads DSGVTQTPKHLITATGQRVTLRCSPRSGDLSVYWYQQSLDQGLQFLIQYYNGEERAKGNILERFSAQQFPDLHSELNLSSLELGDSALYFCASSPYRAGGELFFGEGSRLTVL.

The chain combines TRBV6-5 with TRBJ1-6; TCRdb designates TRBD1, a call that cannot be tested without DNA. CDR3 length: 17 amino acids. The germline CDR1 and CDR2 sequences are MNHEY and SVGAGI. The CDR3 sequence: CASSYSHSPGQGTPLHF.

This chain uses TRBV2 with TRBJ2-2; lacking DNA, the TRBD2 call made by TCRdb goes unchecked. CDR3 length: 15 residues. Looked up from germline, CDR1 is SNHLY and CDR2 is FYNNEI. The CDR3 sequence: CASRRVKALIGELFF.

The genes are TRBV12-3 or TRBV12-4 and TRBJ2-7; TCRdb outputs TRBD2, but without DNA this stays unchecked. The CDR3 has 13 residues. The CDR3 spells CASRPDLRREQYF.

The chain is built from TRBV13 and TRBJ1-2; TCRdb indicates TRBD1, and absent DNA this call remains unverified. The CDR3 consists of 15 residues. Germline V lookup: CDR1 PRHDT, CDR2 FYEKMQ (reference sequence). This CDR3 is CASSSGTGNPYGYTF.

This rearrangement joins TRBV21-1 to TRBJ2-7; TCRdb lists TRBD1, though no DNA is available to test this call. TRBV21-1 is a known pseudogene. This CDR3 is 16 amino acids long. The chain's CDR3 is CASSKLGRQGNYEQYF.

The rearrangement uses TRBV15 and TRBJ2-2; TCRdb indicates TRBD1, and absent DNA this call remains unverified. From germline, CDR1 is LNHNV and CDR2 YYDKDF (reference sequence). The CDR3 consists of 14 residues. The chain's CDR3 is CATSGGGEAGELFF.

V and J are TRBV2 and TRBJ2-7; checking the TCRdb D call of TRBD2 is not possible without DNA. The CDR3 consists of 16 residues. Germline V lookup: CDR1 SNHLY, CDR2 FYNNEI. The CDR3 protein is CASSEAGWAVPYEQYF.

The chain has TRBV2 and TRBJ2-7. The germline gives CDR1 SNHLY, CDR2 FYNNEI. The CDR3 covers 14 residues. This CDR3 reads CASSIRLDHYEQYF.

The rearrangement uses TRBV20-1 and TRBJ2-1. CDR1 DFQATT and CDR2 SNEGSKA come from the germline V gene (reference sequence). The CDR3 consists of 16 residues. The CDR3 region is CSARDFGEATYNEQFF.

The chain combines TRBV5-5 with TRBJ2-7. The CDR3 runs 14 residues. Germline V lookup: CDR1 SGHKS, CDR2 YYEKEE (reference sequence). The CDR3 reads CASSLDGTSYEQYF.

The chain carries TRBV10-3 and TRBJ2-3; TCRdb's D call of TRBD1 is untestable without DNA. The CDR3 length is 12 residues. Germline V gene lookup returns CDR1 ENHRY and CDR2 SYGVKD. This CDR3 is CASRDNTDTQYF.

The chain employs TRBV6-6 and TRBJ2-7; the TCRdb D gene call, TRBD2, has no DNA to confirm it. Germline lookup yields CDR1 MNHNY and CDR2 SVGAGI (reference sequence). The CDR3 spans 13 residues. CDR3 in amino acids: CASSSGAKNEQYF.

This CDR3 reads CASSEELAGPNYTQYF. This chain joins TRBV2 and TRBJ2-3; TCRdb selects TRBD2, and the lack of DNA leaves this call unchecked. Per the germline V gene, CDR1 is SNHLY and CDR2 is FYNNEI. The CDR3 runs 16 residues.

The chain employs TRBV7-8 and TRBJ2-7. This CDR3 comprises 13 residues. Germline V gives CDR1 SGHVS, CDR2 FQNEAQ. CDR3 protein: CASSRISSYEQYF.

The chain joins TRBV27 to TRBJ2-3; no DNA is available, so the TRBD2 call from TCRdb remains unchecked. Germline assignment: CDR1 MNHEY and CDR2 SMNVEV (reference sequence). The length of the CDR3 is 15 residues. The CDR3 loop reads CASSSGLAATDTQYF.

CDR3 amino acids: CASSDSEGIMRFGGYTF. The genes are TRBV7-9 and TRBJ1-2; TCRdb's D call, TRBD1, is unchecked because there is no DNA. The CDR3 extends over 17 amino acids. CDR1 SEHNR and CDR2 FQNEAQ come from the germline V gene (reference sequence).

The chain combines TRBV19 with TRBJ1-6; the TCRdb call, TRBD1, lacks DNA for checking. CDR3 size: 15 residues. Germline V gene lookup returns CDR1 LNHDA and CDR2 SQIVND (reference sequence). CDR3 amino acids: CASSIFGHHNSPLHF.

This chain connects TRBV7-9 to TRBJ2-5; TCRdb names TRBD2, which stays unverified in the absence of DNA. The CDR3 covers 16 residues. Looked up from germline, CDR1 is SEHNR and CDR2 is FQNEAQ (reference sequence). This chain's CDR3 is CASSSGTRTSQETQYF.

J is TRBJ2-5 and V is TRBV4-2; TCRdb's assignment of TRBD1 cannot be checked, as there is no DNA. This CDR3 has 15 residues. Germline V gene lookup returns CDR1 LGHNA and CDR2 YNFKEQ. The CDR3 sequence: CASGAIGLPGETQYF.

V is TRBV28 and J is TRBJ2-7; TCRdb reports TRBD1, a call that lacks DNA to check it against. Germline V lookup: CDR1 MDHEN, CDR2 SYDVKM. The length of the CDR3 is 15 residues. The CDR3 sequence: CASSLYGHTTYEQYF.

V and J are TRBV29-1 and TRBJ1-2. CDR1 and CDR2 from the germline V gene are SQVTM and ANQGSEA. The CDR3 has 13 amino acids. The CDR3 loop is CSVHDGENYGYTF.